The rows below give T cell receptor beta chains drawn from one sample of a study of identical twins. TCRdb ran MiXCR on the 5' RACE reads and lists one entry per CDR3 protein. The table shows about 920,000 distinct CDR3 sequences, with about 12% occurring only once. The sample was also linked to a second study, of yellow fever vaccine responses in identical twins.

The sample was PBMCs. Every receptor here comes from a woman between 18 and 29 years old in good health. The CDR3 runs from the conserved cysteine through the conserved F or W. D genes are given only for firm matches. Clone size is not always given. Where it is, it says once, few, many or a class for expanded clones.

few | TRBJ2-2 | TRBV10-3 | TRBD2 | CATDSGVAGELFF | TGTGCCACAGACAGCGGGGTCGCCGGGGAGCTGTTTTTT
few | TRBJ2-1 | TRBV19 | TRBD2 | CASSMEAGGYGEQFF | TGTGCCAGTAGTATGGAAGCGGGGGGCTACGGTGAGCAGTTCTTC
few | TRBJ1-1 | TRBV5-1 | - | CASSLNEVNTEAFF | TGCGCCAGCAGCTTGAACGAGGTGAACACTGAAGCTTTCTTT
many | TRBJ2-1 | TRBV12-3/TRBV12-4 | TRBD2 | CASSLRLAGAYNEQFF | TGTGCCAGCAGTTTGAGGCTAGCGGGTGCCTACAATGAGCAGTTCTTC
few | TRBJ2-5 | TRBV4-1 | - | CASSQGLGETQYF | TGCGCCAGCAGCCAAGGTTTAGGGGAGACCCAGTACTTC
- | TRBJ2-1 | TRBV4-1 | TRBD2 | CASSLLGLADYNEQFF | TGCGCCAGCAGCCTCCTCGGTCTAGCGGACTACAATGAGCAGTTCTTC
- | TRBJ2-5 | TRBV11-2 | - | CASSLGVGDQETQYF | TGTGCCAGCAGCTTGGGGGTGGGCGACCAAGAGACCCAGTACTTC
- | TRBJ1-6 | TRBV20-1 | - | CSASPGKENSPLHF | TGCAGTGCTAGTCCAGGGAAGGAGAATTCACCCCTCCACTTT
many | TRBJ2-2 | TRBV12-3/TRBV12-4 | TRBD1 | CASRDREATGELFF | TGTGCCAGCCGGGACAGGGAGGCGACCGGGGAGCTGTTTTTT
- | TRBJ2-3 | TRBV9 | TRBD2 | CASSPRTSGGTSTDTQYF | TGTGCCAGCAGCCCGAGGACTAGCGGGGGAACTAGCACAGATACGCAGTATTTT
- | TRBJ1-2 | TRBV4-2 | - | CASSQVSDTGTGYTF | TGTGCCAGCAGCCAAGTAAGCGATACAGGAACTGGCTACACCTTC
- | TRBJ2-7 | TRBV10-3 | - | CAIRSPWAPSYEQYF | TGTGCCATCAGATCCCCATGGGCGCCGTCCTACGAGCAGTACTTC
- | TRBJ2-5 | TRBV10-3 | TRBD2 | CAIRAGTSGSGETQYF | TGTGCCATCAGGGCCGGGACTAGCGGGAGTGGAGAGACCCAGTACTTC
few | TRBJ2-7 | TRBV15 | TRBD1 | CATSPDRGRPYEQYF | TGTGCCACCAGCCCCGACAGGGGGCGACCCTACGAGCAGTACTTC
- | TRBJ2-7 | TRBV12-3/TRBV12-4 | - | CASSQRSEQYF | TGTGCCAGCAGCCAACGATCTGAGCAGTACTTC
few | TRBJ2-1 | TRBV7-6 | TRBD2 | CASSSLAGRVLDEQFF | TGTGCCAGCAGCTCCTTAGCGGGACGGGTACTCGATGAGCAGTTCTTC
few | TRBJ2-6 | TRBV9 | - | CASSVWAGSSGANVLTF | TGTGCCAGCAGCGTGTGGGCAGGGAGCTCTGGGGCCAACGTCCTGACTTTC
few | TRBJ2-3 | TRBV7-9 | - | CASSTMVTQGDTQYF | TGTGCCAGCAGCACGATGGTTACCCAGGGAGATACGCAGTATTTT
- | TRBJ1-2 | TRBV10-3 | - | CAISAGNGYTF | TGTGCCATTTCGGCAGGGAATGGCTACACCTTC
- | TRBJ1-6 | TRBV5-1 | TRBD1 | CASSLSGQGADSPLHF | TGCGCCAGCAGCTTGTCAGGGCAGGGGGCGGATTCACCCCTCCACTTT
few | TRBJ1-4 | TRBV20-1 | TRBD1 | CSAFDRTGNEKLFF | TGCAGTGCTTTCGATAGGACAGGGAATGAAAAACTGTTTTTT
few | TRBJ2-3 | TRBV12-3/TRBV12-4 | - | CASSPRMVREPRRNTDTQYF | TGTGCCAGCAGTCCCCGAATGGTTCGGGAGCCACGGAGAAACACAGATACGCAGTATTTT
few | TRBJ1-2 | TRBV2 | TRBD1 | CATKTGTNYGYTF | TGTGCCACCAAGACAGGGACTAACTATGGCTACACCTTC
- | TRBJ2-1 | TRBV6-1 | TRBD2 | CASISLAGGPYEQFF | TGTGCCAGCATCTCGCTAGCGGGAGGGCCCTACGAGCAGTTCTTC
- | TRBJ2-1 | TRBV7-3 | TRBD2 | CASSSTAAGGRGNEQFF | TGTGCCAGCAGCTCTACCGCAGCGGGAGGGCGGGGAAATGAGCAGTTCTTC
few | TRBJ2-1 | TRBV12-3/TRBV12-4 | TRBD1 | CASSVTGGLGNEQFF | TGTGCCAGCAGTGTTACAGGGGGCCTAGGCAATGAGCAGTTCTTC
- | TRBJ2-1 | TRBV3-1 | - | CASSPAFGEQFF | TGTGCCAGCAGTCCCGCCTTTGGGGAGCAGTTCTTC
few | TRBJ1-5 | TRBV4-1 | - | CASSPPGGGGWPQHF | TGCGCCAGCAGCCCCCCTGGCGGTGGAGGATGGCCCCAGCATTTT
- | TRBJ2-2 | TRBV9 | - | CASSTGTTTGELFF | TGTGCCAGCAGTACCGGGACAACGACCGGGGAGCTGTTTTTT
- | TRBJ1-1 | TRBV7-9 | - | CASSLNRGGVGTEAFF | TGTGCCAGCAGCTTAAATCGCGGGGGCGTAGGCACTGAAGCTTTCTTT
many | TRBJ2-7 | TRBV12-3/TRBV12-4 | TRBD2 | CASSRLAEYYEQYF | TGTGCCAGCAGCAGACTAGCGGAGTACTACGAGCAGTACTTC
- | TRBJ2-3 | TRBV20-1 | - | CSAVDSRTDTQYF | TGCAGTGCCGTGGACAGCCGCACAGATACGCAGTATTTT
- | TRBJ2-3 | TRBV6-5 | - | CASSYGRDTQYF | TGTGCCAGCAGTTACGGGCGGGATACGCAGTATTTT
few | TRBJ1-4 | TRBV7-8 | TRBD1 | CASSPRSQGKVTTNEKLFF | TGTGCCAGCAGCCCCCGGTCACAGGGGAAAGTCACAACTAATGAAAAACTGTTTTTT
- | TRBJ2-1 | TRBV28 | TRBD2 | CASRSISVTSGFYHEQFF | TGTGCCAGCAGGTCGATATCGGTGACTAGCGGGTTCTACCATGAGCAGTTCTTC
few | TRBJ2-2 | TRBV14 | TRBD2 | CASSPWTSGSLTGELFF | TGTGCCAGCAGCCCCTGGACTAGCGGGAGTCTCACCGGGGAGCTGTTTTTT
few | TRBJ2-1 | TRBV29-1 | - | CSVGAGAYYNEQFF | TGCAGCGTTGGGGCGGGGGCATATTACAATGAGCAGTTCTTC